This T cell receptor (beta chain) came from a study of blood T cell repertoires in COVID-19. Study overall: Samples taken during acute and convalescent COVID-19 were collected in the United States, Italy and Spain. The analysed material was cDNA or gDNA that came from T cells, B-cell-depleted T cells, or PBMCs.

This clone showed up just a few times. Original analysis: Estimated nucleated cell counts came from reference gene primer amplification. Some clones are missing from TCRdb's copy, which holds only in-frame ones; the method was immunoSEQ multiplex PCR. Clone size and the V and J calls come from that table; the DNA yielded D and trimming. The table includes tens of thousands of clones, roughly 84% detected once. Trimming cost V 6 bases and J 8 bases, with 22 bases left between them. Germline V gene lookup returns CDR1 LNHDA and CDR2 SQIVND (reference sequence). The CDR3 loop spans 16 amino acids. This sequence joins TRBV19 and TRBJ1-4, with D hard to call. The TCR originated in a woman aged 55-70 years with acute or convalescent COVID-19. Specimen: peripheral blood. CDR3 region: CASRLPLPGGGEKLFF. CDR3 in DNA: TGTGCCAGTAGGTTGCCATTGCCAGGAGGAGGGGAAAAACTGTTTTTT. Drawing the rest from reference TRBV19 and TRBJ1-4, the complete variable domain is DGGITQSPKYLFRKEGQNVTLSCEQNLNHDAMYWYRQDPGQGLRLIYYSQIVNDFQKGDIAEGYSVSREKKESFPLTVTSAQKNPTAFYLCASRLPLPGGGEKLFFGSGTQLSVL.